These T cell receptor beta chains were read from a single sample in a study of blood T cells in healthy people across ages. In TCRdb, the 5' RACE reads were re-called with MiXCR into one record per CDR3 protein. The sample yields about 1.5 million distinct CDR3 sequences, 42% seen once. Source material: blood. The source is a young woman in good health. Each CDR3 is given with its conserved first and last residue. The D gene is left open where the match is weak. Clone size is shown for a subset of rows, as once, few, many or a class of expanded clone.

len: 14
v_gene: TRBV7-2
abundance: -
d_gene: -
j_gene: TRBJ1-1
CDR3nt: TGTGCCAGCAGCCGAGGCGGGGACTCCACTGAAGCTTTCTTT
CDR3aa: CASSRGGDSTEAFF

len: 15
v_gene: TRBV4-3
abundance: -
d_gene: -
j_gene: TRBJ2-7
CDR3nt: TGCGCCAGCAGCCAAGAGCTGGGCAGGGCCTACGAGCAGTACTTC
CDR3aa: CASSQELGRAYEQYF

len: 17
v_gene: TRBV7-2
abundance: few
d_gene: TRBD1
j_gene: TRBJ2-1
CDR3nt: TGTGCCAGCAGCTTGAGGTCAGGACAGGGGGTGATCAATGAGCAGTTCTTC
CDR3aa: CASSLRSGQGVINEQFF

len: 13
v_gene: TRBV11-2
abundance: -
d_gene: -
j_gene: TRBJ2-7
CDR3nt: TGTGCCAGCAGCGTCCGGACAGTCTACGAGCAGTACTTC
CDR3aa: CASSVRTVYEQYF

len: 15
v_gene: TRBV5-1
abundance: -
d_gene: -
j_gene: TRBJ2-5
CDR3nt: TGCGCCAGCAGCTTGGTCTCTACAGTCCAAGAGACCCAGTACTTC
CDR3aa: CASSLVSTVQETQYF

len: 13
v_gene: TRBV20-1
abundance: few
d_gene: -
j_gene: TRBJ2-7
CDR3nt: TGCAGTGCGAGGGGACCAAGTCCCTACGAGCAGTACTTC
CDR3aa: CSARGPSPYEQYF

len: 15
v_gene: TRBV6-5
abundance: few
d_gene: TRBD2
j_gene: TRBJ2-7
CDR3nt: TGTGCCAGCAGTACGGGACTAGCGGGAGTATGGGAGCAGTACTTC
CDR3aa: CASSTGLAGVWEQYF

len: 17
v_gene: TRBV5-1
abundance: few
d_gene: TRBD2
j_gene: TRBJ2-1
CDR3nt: TGCGCCAGCAGCTCGCTGGAAGCGGGGGCTCATAGGGATGAGCAGTTCTTC
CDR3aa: CASSSLEAGAHRDEQFF

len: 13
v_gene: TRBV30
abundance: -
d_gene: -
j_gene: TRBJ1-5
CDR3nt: TGTGCCTGCACCGGTGGGAGCAATCAGCCCCAGCATTTT
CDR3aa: CACTGGSNQPQHF

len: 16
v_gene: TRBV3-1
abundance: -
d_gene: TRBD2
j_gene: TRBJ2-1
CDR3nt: TGTGCCAGCAGCCAAGTGGGAAGCGGGATTCAAGATGAGCAGTTCTTC
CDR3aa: CASSQVGSGIQDEQFF

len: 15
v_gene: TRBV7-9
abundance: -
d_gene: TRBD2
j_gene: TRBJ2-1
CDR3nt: TGTGCCAGCTATCCGCCTAGCGGGGGGCTCAATGAGCAGTTCTTC
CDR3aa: CASYPPSGGLNEQFF

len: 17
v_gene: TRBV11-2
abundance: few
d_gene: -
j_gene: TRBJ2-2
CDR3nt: TGTGCCAGCAGCCTCCGGCGGGGAGGTCAAGGCCTCGGGGAGCTGTTTTTT
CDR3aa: CASSLRRGGQGLGELFF

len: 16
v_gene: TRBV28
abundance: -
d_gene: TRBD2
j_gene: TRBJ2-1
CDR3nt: TGTGCCAGCAATGATAATAGCGGGGGGCCCTACAATGAGCAGTTCTTC
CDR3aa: CASNDNSGGPYNEQFF

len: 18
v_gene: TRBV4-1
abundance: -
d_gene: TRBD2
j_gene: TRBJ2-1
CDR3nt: TGCGCCAGCAGCCAAGACGGAACTAGCGGGAGTGTATACAATGAGCAGTTCTTC
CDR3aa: CASSQDGTSGSVYNEQFF

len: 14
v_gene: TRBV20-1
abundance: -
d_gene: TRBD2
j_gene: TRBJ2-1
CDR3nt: TGCAGTGCTAGCATGGGACTAGCGGGACTTGAGCAGTTCTTC
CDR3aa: CSASMGLAGLEQFF

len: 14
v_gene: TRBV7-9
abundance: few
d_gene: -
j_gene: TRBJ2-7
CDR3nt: TGTGCCAGCAGCCGCATTCACAGTCCTGACGAGCAGTACTTC
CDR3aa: CASSRIHSPDEQYF

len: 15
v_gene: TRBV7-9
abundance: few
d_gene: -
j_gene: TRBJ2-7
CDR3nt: TGTGCCAGCAGCTCCAGTAGGGGGGCGCTCCACGAGCAGTACTTC
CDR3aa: CASSSSRGALHEQYF

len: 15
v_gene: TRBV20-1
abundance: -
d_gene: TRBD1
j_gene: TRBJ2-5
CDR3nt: TGCAGTGCTAGTACGGGACAGGGGTTTTCAGAGACCCAGTACTTC
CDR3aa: CSASTGQGFSETQYF

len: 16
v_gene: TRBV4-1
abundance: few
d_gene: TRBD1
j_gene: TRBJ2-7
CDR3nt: TGCGCCAGCAGCCCGTTGGGACAGAAAGACTCCTACGAGCAGTACTTC
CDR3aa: CASSPLGQKDSYEQYF

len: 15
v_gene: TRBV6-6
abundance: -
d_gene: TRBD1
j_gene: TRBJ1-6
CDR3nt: TGTGCCAGCAGTCACAACAGGGGGATTAATTCACCCCTCCACTTT
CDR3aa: CASSHNRGINSPLHF

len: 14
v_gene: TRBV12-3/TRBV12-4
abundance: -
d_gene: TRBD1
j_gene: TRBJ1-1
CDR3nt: TGTGCCAGCCATCGGAAACAGGGGGCAACTGAAGCTTTCTTT
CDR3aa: CASHRKQGATEAFF

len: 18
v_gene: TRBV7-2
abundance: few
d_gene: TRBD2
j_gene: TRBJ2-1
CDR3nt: TGTGCCAGCAGCTTATGGGGTAGCGGGAGCTATTCGTACAATGAGCAGTTCTTC
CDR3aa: CASSLWGSGSYSYNEQFF

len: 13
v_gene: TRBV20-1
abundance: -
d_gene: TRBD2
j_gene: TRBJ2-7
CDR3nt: TGCAGTGCCGAGCTAGCGGGAGTCTACGAGCAGTACTTC
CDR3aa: CSAELAGVYEQYF

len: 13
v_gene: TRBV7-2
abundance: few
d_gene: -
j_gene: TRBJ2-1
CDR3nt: TGTGCCAGCAGCTCCGACATTTACAATGAGCAGTTCTTC
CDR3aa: CASSSDIYNEQFF

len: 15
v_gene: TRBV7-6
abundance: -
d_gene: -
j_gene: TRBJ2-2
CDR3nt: TGTGCCAGCAGCCCTCCCCCCGGGGGCAACGGGGAGCTGTTTTTT
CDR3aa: CASSPPPGGNGELFF

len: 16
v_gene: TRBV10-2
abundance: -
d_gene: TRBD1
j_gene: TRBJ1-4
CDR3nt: TGCGCCAGCAGTGCCCTGACAGGGACAGCTAATGAAAAACTGTTTTTT
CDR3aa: CASSALTGTANEKLFF

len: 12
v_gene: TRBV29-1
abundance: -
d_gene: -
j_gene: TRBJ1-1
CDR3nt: TGCAGCCTAGAGAGGGCTTACACTGAAGCTTTCTTT
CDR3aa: CSLERAYTEAFF

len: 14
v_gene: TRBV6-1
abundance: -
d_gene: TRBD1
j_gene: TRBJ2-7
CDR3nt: TGTGCCAGCAGCAATTCACAGGGGATCTACGAGCAGTACTTC
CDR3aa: CASSNSQGIYEQYF

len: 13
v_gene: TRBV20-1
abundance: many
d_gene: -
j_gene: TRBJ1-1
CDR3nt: TGCAGTGCTCACAGAGGGATGAACACTGAAGCTTTCTTT
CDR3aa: CSAHRGMNTEAFF

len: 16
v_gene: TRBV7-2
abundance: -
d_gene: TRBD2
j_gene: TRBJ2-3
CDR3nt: TGTGCCAGCAGCTCTTTTAGCGGGAGGGATCCAGATACGCAGTATTTT
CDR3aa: CASSSFSGRDPDTQYF

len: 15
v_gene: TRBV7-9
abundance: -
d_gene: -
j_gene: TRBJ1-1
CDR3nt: TGTGCCAGCAGCGATGGTCTTGGGGGCAGCACTGAAGCTTTCTTT
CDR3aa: CASSDGLGGSTEAFF

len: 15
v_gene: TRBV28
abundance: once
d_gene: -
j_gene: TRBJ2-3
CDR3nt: TGTGCCAGCAGTTCCCCTACAGGCCTCACAGATACGCTGTATTTT
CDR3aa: CASSSPTGLTDTLYF

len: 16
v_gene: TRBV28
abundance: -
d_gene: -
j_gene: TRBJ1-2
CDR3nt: TGTGCCAGCAGTTTATTCGGTGGCAGCCCGCGGAAGGGCTACACCTTC
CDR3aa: CASSLFGGSPRKGYTF

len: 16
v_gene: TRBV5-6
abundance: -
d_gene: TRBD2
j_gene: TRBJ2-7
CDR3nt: TGTGCCAGCAGCCCCACGACTAGCGCACTCTCCTACGAGCAGTACTTC
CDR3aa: CASSPTTSALSYEQYF

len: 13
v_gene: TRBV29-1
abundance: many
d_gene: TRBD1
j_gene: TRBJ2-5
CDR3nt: TGCAGCGTTGGAGGACAGGGAGGAGAGACCCAGTACTTC
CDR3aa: CSVGGQGGETQYF

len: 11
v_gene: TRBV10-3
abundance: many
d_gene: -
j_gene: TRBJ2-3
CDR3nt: TGTGCCATCGGGAGCACAGATACGCAGTATTTT
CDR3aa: CAIGSTDTQYF

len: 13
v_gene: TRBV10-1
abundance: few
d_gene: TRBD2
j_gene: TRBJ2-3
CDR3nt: TGCGCCAGCAGTGAAAGCGGGAAAGATACGCAGTATTTT
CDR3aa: CASSESGKDTQYF

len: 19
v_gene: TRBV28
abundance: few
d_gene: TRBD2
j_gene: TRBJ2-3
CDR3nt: TGTGCCAGCAGTTTTACCCAACTAGCGGGAGGAATTAGCACAGATACGCAGTATTTT
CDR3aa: CASSFTQLAGGISTDTQYF

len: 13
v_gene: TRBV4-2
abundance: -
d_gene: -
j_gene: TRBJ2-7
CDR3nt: TGTGCCAGCAGCCAAGTCCCGCGGAACGAGCAGTACTTC
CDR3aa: CASSQVPRNEQYF

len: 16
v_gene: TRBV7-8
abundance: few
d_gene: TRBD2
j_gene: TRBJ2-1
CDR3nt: TGTGCCAGCAGCTTAGAAACTAGCGGGATCGTTGGAGAGCAGTTCTTC
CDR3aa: CASSLETSGIVGEQFF

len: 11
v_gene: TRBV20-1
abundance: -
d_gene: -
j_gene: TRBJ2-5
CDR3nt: TGCAGTGCGGCAGGGGTGGGGGAGCAGTACTTC
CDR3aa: CSAAGVGEQYF

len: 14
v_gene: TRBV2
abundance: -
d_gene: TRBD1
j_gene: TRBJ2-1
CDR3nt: TGTGCCAGCCAGGGACAGGGTTCCTACAATGAGCAGTTCTTC
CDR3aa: CASQGQGSYNEQFF

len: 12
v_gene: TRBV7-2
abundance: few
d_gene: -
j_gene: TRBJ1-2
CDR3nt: TGTGCCAGTCCGGGGTTCCACTATGGCTACACCTTC
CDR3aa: CASPGFHYGYTF

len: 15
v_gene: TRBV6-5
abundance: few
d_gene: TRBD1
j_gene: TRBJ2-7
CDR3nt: TGTGCCAGCAGTTACGCCCCGGGACAGGGCTACGAGCAGTACTTC
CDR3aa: CASSYAPGQGYEQYF

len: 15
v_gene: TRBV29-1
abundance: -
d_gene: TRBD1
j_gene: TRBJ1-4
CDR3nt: TGCAGCGTCTCGGGCAGGGGGCTGTTCGGGGAAAAACTGTTTTTT
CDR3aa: CSVSGRGLFGEKLFF

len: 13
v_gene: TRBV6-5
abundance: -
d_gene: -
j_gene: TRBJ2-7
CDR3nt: TGTGCCAGCAGTTACGCTCGGGTGTCCGAGCAGTACTTC
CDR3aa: CASSYARVSEQYF

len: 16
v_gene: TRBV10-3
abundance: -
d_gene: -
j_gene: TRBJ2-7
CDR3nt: TGTGCCACAGGGTCTTGGACAGCCAGAGGGTACAATGAGCAGTACTTC
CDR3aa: CATGSWTARGYNEQYF

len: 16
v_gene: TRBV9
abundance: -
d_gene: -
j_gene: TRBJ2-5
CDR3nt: TGTGCCAGCAGCCCACCGAGCGGGTCCGCCCAAGAGACCCAGTACTTC
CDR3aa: CASSPPSGSAQETQYF

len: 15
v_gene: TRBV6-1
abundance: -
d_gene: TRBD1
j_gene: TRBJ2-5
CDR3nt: TGTGCCAGCAAAGGATCGGGACAGGGGGCAAGGGAGCAGTACTTC
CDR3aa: CASKGSGQGAREQYF